This passage covers 14 T cell receptor beta chains from one sample sequenced in a study of T-cell reconstitution after alpha-beta-depleted transplantation in children. Unique molecular identifiers were incorporated into the prepared TCRbeta library. In TCRdb, the PCR reads were re-called with MiXCR into one record per CDR3 protein. The data hold 750,000 to 950,000 distinct CDR3 sequences, with 15% to 20% observed a single time. Sequencing was performed on PBMCs, mostly from graft donor cells, taken 360 days after TCRalphabeta/CD19-depleted stem cell transplant. All receptors come from a male patient between 5 and 17 years old who had a stem cell transplant for acute lymphoblastic leukemia, so the T cells may come from the graft donor.

The chain combines TRBV3-1 with TRBJ2-1; 8 nucleotides align to TRBD2. Germline CDR1 and CDR2: LGHDT and YNNKEL (reference sequence). The CDR3 has 15 residues. Germline trimming cut 2 bases from V and 6 bases from J; bases unmatched to any gene: 6. The CDR3 DNA follows: TGTGCCAGCAGCCAACTCCTAGCGGGTTCCAATGAGCAGTTCTTC. Its translation is CASSQLLAGSNEQFF.

This clonotype was seen a few times. This chain connects TRBV5-4 to TRBJ2-1; D gene ambiguous. This CDR3 has 13 amino acids. Germline CDR1 and CDR2: SGHNT and YYREEE (reference sequence). V lost 2 bases and J 5 bases, leaving 8 bases between the germline ends. The CDR3 nucleotides read TGTGCCAGCAGCTTATGGGCTAACAATGAGCAGTTCTTC. It is translated as CASSLWANNEQFF. The full variable domain, its missing parts supplied by reference TRBV5-4 and TRBJ2-1, is ETGVTQSPTHLIKTRGQQVTLRCSSQSGHNTVSWYQQALGQGPQFIFQYYREEENGRGNFPPRFSGLQFPNYSSELNVNALELDDSALYLCASSLWANNEQFFGPGTRLTVL.

This clonotype was found many times. The V and J genes are TRBV9 and TRBJ1-5; D is perhaps TRBD1 (5 bases). CDR1 is SGDLS and CDR2 is YYNGEE in the germline V gene. Between the trimmed V and J ends, which lost 4 bases and 6 bases, there was a span of 11 bases. The CDR3 has 13 residues. The CDR3 is CASSPGGGQPQHF. The CDR3 nucleotides read TGTGCCAGCAGCCCGGGCGGGGGTCAGCCCCAGCATTTT.

Points on this clonotype: Given the absence of the conserved phenylalanine or tryptophan at the CDR3 end, a read error is likely. The V call is TRBV9, the J call TRBJ2-7, with 7 positions matching TRBD2. J lost 4 bases, V lost 2 bases, and 9 bases had no gene match. The CDR3 runs to 15 residues. CDR1 is SGDLS, CDR2 YYNGEE, per germline. The CDR3 is CASSVGGRAVYEQYL. CDR3 DNA: TGTGCCAGCAGCGTTGGGGGGAGGGCCGTATACGAGCAGTACCTC.

This clonotype appeared a few times. The V and J genes are TRBV2 and TRBJ2-4, with 10 bases lining up with TRBD2. The J segment lost 0 bases and the V segment lost 2 bases, leaving 13 bases of the junction unmatched. Looked up from germline, CDR1 is SNHLY and CDR2 is FYNNEI. This CDR3 comprises 20 residues. CDR3 loop: CASSERGETSGYLAKNIQYF. Written as DNA, the CDR3 is TGTGCCAGCAGTGAAAGAGGGGAGACTAGCGGGTACTTAGCCAAAAACATTCAGTACTTC.

This chain links TRBV14 with TRBJ1-2; D ambiguous. This CDR3 is built from 15 residues. Germline V gene data show CDR1 as SGHDN and CDR2 as FVKESK. Trimming pared 4 bases from V and 8 bases from J, leaving 20 bases between. This CDR3 reads CASSRPLIGLEGYTF. The CDR3 DNA sequence: TGTGCCAGCAGCCGACCCCTCATCGGGTTGGAGGGCTACACCTTC.

The chain employs TRBV2 and TRBJ2-3, with TRBD1 as a possible D gene (6 bases). Germline CDR1 reads SNHLY; CDR2 reads FYNNEI. Trimming shortened V by 9 bases and J by 9 bases, and 22 bases separated the two germline ends. The CDR3 is 14 residues long. The CDR3 DNA is TGTGCCAGTCGGCCTCTTAGAAGGGGGTGGACGCAGTATTTT. Translated, it gives CASRPLRRGWTQYF.

This clonotype was found many times. V is TRBV5-1 and J is TRBJ2-3; the match to TRBD2 covers 7 bases. The CDR3 spans 14 residues. V was pared by 7 bases and J by 2 bases, with 7 bases of the junction left unmatched. The V gene's germline CDR1 is SGHRS and CDR2 YFSETQ. This CDR3 is CASARLASTDTQYF. CDR3 nucleotide sequence: TGCGCCAGCGCCAGACTAGCCTCCACAGATACGCAGTATTTT.

The V and J genes are TRBV20-1 and TRBJ2-7; D gene unclear. The V end was cut by 3 bases, the J end by 0 bases, with 12 bases between. Germline assignment: CDR1 DFQATT and CDR2 SNEGSKA (reference sequence). This CDR3 spans 14 amino acids. The CDR3 DNA sequence: TGCAGTGCTAGTTTACTCCGTCACTCCTACGAGCAGTACTTC. Its protein product is CSASLLRHSYEQYF.

The chain employs TRBV18 and TRBJ2-7; the D gene is possibly TRBD1 (6 bases). This CDR3 comprises 13 residues. Germline V gene sequence: CDR1 KGHSH, CDR2 LQKENI. Trimming cost V 5 bases and J 3 bases, with 11 bases left between them. CDR3 DNA sequence: TGTGCCAGCTCAGACATACAGGGCTACGAGCAGTACTTC. This encodes CASSDIQGYEQYF.

This clonotype was detected only a few times. The chain is built from TRBV2 and TRBJ1-3; no firm D call. With 9 bases removed from V and 0 bases from J, the gap between germline ends came to 6 bases. Germline CDR1 SNHLY, CDR2 FYNNEI. There are 12 residues in the CDR3. Here the CDR3 DNA reads TGTGCCAGACGTCCCTCTGGAAACACCATATATTTT. Translating it yields CARRPSGNTIYF.

The V gene is TRBV27, the J gene TRBJ2-1, with 10 bases fitting TRBD2. The CDR3 length is 16 residues. In germline, CDR1 is MNHEY, CDR2 SMNVEV (reference sequence). The J segment lost 8 bases and the V segment lost 2 bases, leaving 9 bases of the junction unmatched. In DNA, the CDR3 is TGTGCCAGCAGTTTAGGGAGCGGGAGGGCCGAGTATGAGCAGTTCTTC. Amino acid sequence: CASSLGSGRAEYEQFF.

The V and J genes are TRBV20-1 and TRBJ1-3, with 7 positions matching TRBD1. V was clipped by 3 bases and J by 0 bases; unmatched bases: 14. Germline V gene sequence: CDR1 DFQATT, CDR2 SNEGSKA (reference sequence). The CDR3 loop spans 18 amino acids. The CDR3 nucleotides are TGCAGTGCTAGGCCAATCCACAGGGGAAATCACTCTGGAAACACCATATATTTT. This encodes CSARPIHRGNHSGNTIYF.

The chain couples TRBV9 to TRBJ1-2; D remains unclear. CDR3 length: 14 residues. Germline loops: CDR1 SGDLS, CDR2 YYNGEE. V was cut by 0 bases and J by 1 base, with 7 bases left in between. In DNA form, the CDR3 reads TGTGCCAGCAGCGTAGAACCGAATAACTATGGCTACACCTTC. Translation gives CASSVEPNNYGYTF.